These 21 T cell receptor beta chains came from one sample sequenced in a study of OX40 agonist ivuxolimab in advanced cancers. The library was produced with the immunoSEQ multiplex PCR assay. The source is immuneACCESS, and TCRdb retained only in-frame sequences with V and J called. Part of the clones is not carried over; for the studies checked, unresolved V genes explain less than half of this, and the remainder is unexplained. The sample includes about 26,000 clones, with 75% to 90% observed a single time. 34% of the sample is held by the ten biggest clonotypes. The sequencing used CD4+ or CD8+ T cells sorted from blood, collected in a trial of the OX40 agonist ivuxolimab. The receptors come from an adult with an advanced solid tumor such as melanoma, head and neck, liver or kidney cancer.

The V gene is TRBV28, the J gene TRBJ2-5, with TRBD1 matching 11 bases. Germline V gene data show CDR1 as MDHEN and CDR2 as SYDVKM. The CDR3 runs to 15 residues. Trimming cost V 5 bases and J 3 bases; bases outside gene matches: 5. The CDR3 reads CASSGGDRGKETQYF. In DNA form, the CDR3 reads TGTGCCAGCAGTGGGGGGGACAGGGGGAAAGAGACCCAGTACTTC.

V is TRBV7-2 and J is TRBJ2-5; the match to TRBD1 covers 10 bases. CDR1 is SGHTA and CDR2 is FQGNSA in the germline V gene. This CDR3 is built from 15 residues. Unmatched junction bases numbered 3, after V lost 4 bases and J lost 1 base. Written as DNA, the CDR3 is TGTGCCAGCAGCTACGGACAGGGGGGCCAAGAGACCCAGTACTTC. It is translated as CASSYGQGGQETQYF.

The chain couples TRBV11-2 to TRBJ1-5; TRBD1 matches 7 bases. This CDR3 is 14 amino acids long. The germline CDR1 and CDR2 sequences are SGHAT and FQNNGV. Trimming at V came to 3 bases and at J to 6 bases, leaving 5 bases not matched to a gene. CDR3 region: CASSFDRVGQPQHF. DNA for the CDR3: TGTGCCAGCAGCTTCGACAGGGTGGGTCAGCCCCAGCATTTT. Based on the CDR3 plus reference TRBV11-2 and TRBJ1-5, the full variable domain is EAGVAQSPRYKIIEKRQSVAFWCNPISGHATLYWYQQILGQGPKLLIQFQNNGVVDDSQLPKDRFSAERLKGVDSTLKIQPAKLEDSAVYLCASSFDRVGQPQHFGDGTRLSIL.

The V call is TRBV27, the J call TRBJ2-2; 10 bases match TRBD2. The CDR3 has 20 amino acids. V was pared by 2 bases and J by 0 bases, with 12 bases of the junction left unmatched. The germline V gene encodes CDR1 MNHEY and CDR2 SMNVEV (reference sequence). Here the CDR3 DNA reads TGTGCCAGCAGTTTAAGGATTATTAGTAGCGGGGGGCCGAACACCGGGGAGCTGTTTTTT. This encodes CASSLRIISSGGPNTGELFF.

The rearrangement uses TRBV2 and TRBJ2-5; TRBD1 is a possible D gene (6 bases). Trimming took 4 bases from V and 5 from J, leaving 8 bases between them. Germline lookup yields CDR1 SNHLY and CDR2 FYNNEI. The CDR3 has 12 residues. The CDR3, as DNA: TGTGCCAGCAGTGGGCAGGGGGAGACCCAGTACTTC. Translated, it gives CASSGQGETQYF.

The V call is TRBV6-5, the J call TRBJ2-7; maybe TRBD2 (6 bases). Germline CDR1 reads MNHEY; CDR2 reads SVGAGI. Trimming removed 3 bases from V and 5 bases from J, with 11 bases in between. This CDR3 spans 13 amino acids. The CDR3 sequence: CASSYWGGDEQYF. CDR3 DNA: TGTGCCAGCAGTTATTGGGGCGGGGACGAGCAGTACTTC.

This chain uses TRBV14 with TRBJ2-2; D is unclear. The germline V and J ends were trimmed by 4 bases and 7 bases, with 4 bases remaining between them. Per the germline V gene, CDR1 is SGHDN and CDR2 is FVKESK. This CDR3 contains 11 residues. CDR3 sequence: CASSRGGELFF. The CDR3 DNA sequence: TGTGCCAGCAGCCGGGGCGGGGAGCTGTTTTTT.

In its sample, this clone was seen once. This chain links TRBV11-2 with TRBJ2-7, with 9 bases fitting TRBD2. V shed 5 bases, J shed 2 bases, and the junction held 10 bases outside the gene matches. Looked up from germline, CDR1 is SGHAT and CDR2 is FQNNGV. CDR3 length equals 16 residues. DNA of the CDR3: TGTGCCAGCAGCCCATATAGCGGGAGCCAGACCTACGAGCAGTACTTC. Amino acid sequence: CASSPYSGSQTYEQYF.

The chain carries TRBV2 and TRBJ1-1; 9 bases line up with TRBD1. V gave up 6 bases and J gave up 11 bases; unmatched junction bases: 10. The CDR3 is 13 residues long. CDR1 is SNHLY, CDR2 FYNNEI, per germline. The CDR3: CASRGTGYFWAFF. The DNA for the CDR3 is TGTGCCAGCAGGGGGACAGGGTATTTTTGGGCTTTCTTT. The entire variable domain, with the rest obtained from reference TRBV2 and TRBJ1-1, is as follows: EPEVTQTPSHQVTQMGQEVILRCVPISNHLYFYWYRQILGQKVEFLVSFYNNEISEKSEIFDDQFSVERPDGSNFTLKIRSTKLEDSAMYFCASRGTGYFWAFFGQGTRLTVV.

This chain links TRBV21-1 with TRBJ1-6. TRBV21-1 is assigned pseudogene status. This CDR3 has 20 residues. In DNA form, the CDR3 reads TGTGCCAGCAGCAAAGACGGCGGGAGTCAAGAGAGCTCCTATAATTCACCCCTCCACTTT. Its translation: CASSKDGGSQESSYNSPLHF.

The rearrangement joins TRBV7-9 to TRBJ2-1; the D is unclear. Germline V CDR1 and CDR2: SEHNR, FQNEAQ (reference sequence). The V gene lost 4 bases and the J gene lost 0 bases, with 13 bases spanning the gap. CDR3 length: 16 amino acids. The CDR3 DNA follows: TGTGCCAGCAGCTCCCACTTCTTAAGCTCCTACAATGAGCAGTTCTTC. Amino acids: CASSSHFLSSYNEQFF.

For the CDR3, the DNA is TGTGCCAGCCGGCGGGAGGGGTGGCAAGAGACCCAGTACTTC. Translated: CASRREGWQETQYF. The chain combines TRBV28 with TRBJ2-5; 9 bases line up with TRBD2. J gave up 2 bases and V 8 bases, and 6 bases lay outside the gene matches. CDR1 MDHEN and CDR2 SYDVKM come from the germline V gene. CDR3 length: 14 residues. The whole variable domain, filled in from reference TRBV28 and TRBJ2-5, reads DVKVTQSSRYLVKRTGEKVFLECVQDMDHENMFWYRQDPGLGLRLIYFSYDVKMKEKGDIPEGYSVSREKKERFSLILESASTNQTSMYLCASRREGWQETQYFGPGTRLLVL.

The chain links TRBV28 to TRBJ1-5; possible D gene TRBD1, 5 bases. The CDR3 totals 15 residues. Trimming removed 6 bases at V and 3 bases at J, with 15 bases between. The germline V gene encodes CDR1 MDHEN and CDR2 SYDVKM. Written as DNA, the CDR3 is TGTGCCAGCAGAACCGGGACCGTCTTCAATCAGCCCCAGCATTTT. Its protein is CASRTGTVFNQPQHF.

The chain carries TRBV21-1 and TRBJ2-3; the D call in the table, TRBD2, was not verified against the DNA. TRBV21-1 is classified as a pseudogene. The CDR3 totals 16 residues. The CDR3 loop reads CAMGAGGPLMRDTQYF. CDR3 sequence (DNA): TGTGCCATGGGCGCGGGGGGCCCACTCATGAGGGATACGCAGTATTTT.

Concerning this clone: A read error may account for a junction end that differs from germline. The rearrangement links TRBV4-1 to TRBJ2-1; a weak D match, TRBD2 (5 bases). The germline V gene has CDR1 MGHRA and CDR2 YSYEKL. The CDR3 is made up of 13 amino acids. The CDR3 DNA sequence: TGCGCCAGCAGCCAAGTATTGGCGGGCTTGCTCGTCTTC. It encodes CASSQVLAGLLVF.

By frequency in the sample, this clone is medium-sized (0.01 to 0.1%). This chain links TRBV7-8 with TRBJ2-3; D gene uncertain. The CDR3 sequence is 12 residues long. Per germline, CDR1 SGHVS and CDR2 FQNEAQ. Trimming removed 2 bases from V and 5 bases from J, with 5 bases in between. Here the CDR3 reads CASSLPQDTQYF. CDR3 nucleotides: TGTGCCAGCAGCTTACCGCAAGATACGCAGTATTTT.

The chain employs TRBV5-4 and TRBJ1-1; maybe TRBD1 (5 bases). Trimming took off 2 bases at V and 2 bases at J, with 7 bases between the two ends. The CDR3 totals 13 residues. The germline gives CDR1 SGHNT, CDR2 YYREEE (reference sequence). CDR3 region: CASSFDRNTEAFF. The CDR3 DNA follows: TGTGCCAGCAGCTTTGACAGAAACACTGAAGCTTTCTTT.

The chain joins TRBV28 to TRBJ1-1; no definite D call. V lost 3 bases to trimming and J lost 4 bases, with 15 bases between them. The CDR3 is 15 residues long. Per the germline V gene, CDR1 is MDHEN and CDR2 is SYDVKM. CDR3 protein: CASSFSREGSTEAFF. For the CDR3, the DNA is TGTGCCAGCAGTTTTTCTAGGGAGGGAAGCACTGAAGCTTTCTTT. Full variable domain (remainder filled in from reference TRBV28 and TRBJ1-1): DVKVTQSSRYLVKRTGEKVFLECVQDMDHENMFWYRQDPGLGLRLIYFSYDVKMKEKGDIPEGYSVSREKKERFSLILESASTNQTSMYLCASSFSREGSTEAFFGQGTRLTVV.

This clone has a handful of counts. The chain has TRBV7-2 and TRBJ2-1; possible D gene TRBD2, 5 bases. Trimming shortened V by 1 base and J by 9 bases, and 13 bases separated the two germline ends. The CDR3 is made up of 14 amino acids. Germline V CDR1 and CDR2: SGHTA, FQGNSA. Written as DNA, the CDR3 is TGTGCCAGCAGCTTAGTTTGGGAGCGGAGTGAGCAGTTCTTC. It yields the protein CASSLVWERSEQFF. Supplemented by reference TRBV7-2 and TRBJ2-1, the full variable domain reads GAGVSQSPSNKVTEKGKDVELRCDPISGHTALYWYRQSLGQGLEFLIYFQGNSAPDKSGLPSDRFSAERTGGSVSTLTIQRTQQEDSAVYLCASSLVWERSEQFFGPGTRLTVL.

Only one count was recorded for this clone. The V and J genes are TRBV4-1 and TRBJ1-4; the D gene is possibly TRBD1 (6 bases). This CDR3 is 15 amino acids long. CDR1 MGHRA and CDR2 YSYEKL come from the germline V gene. With 4 bases removed from V and 8 bases from J, the gap between germline ends came to 17 bases. CDR3 DNA sequence: TGCGCCAGCAGCCCCAATCTAGGGGGTGGAGAAAAACTGTTTTTT. As protein: CASSPNLGGGEKLFF.

The chain couples TRBV2 to TRBJ2-7; 11 bases agree with TRBD2. Trimming removed 3 bases from V and 3 bases from J; junction bases left unmatched: 4. The length of the CDR3 is 15 residues. Looked up from germline, CDR1 is SNHLY and CDR2 is FYNNEI. Written as DNA, the CDR3 is TGTGCCAGCAGTGAGGGACTAGCGGAGATCTACGAGCAGTACTTC. Protein sequence: CASSEGLAEIYEQYF.